This T cell receptor beta chain was captured in a study of blood T cell repertoires in COVID-19. The protocol was immunoSEQ multiplex PCR, while the TCRdb copy is restricted to in-frame clones and leaves out a portion. The sample shows 70,000 or so clones, over 75% of them seen only once. Trimming took 4 bases from V and 6 from J, leaving 18 bases between them. The CDR3 has 15 amino acids. CDR1 is KGHSH, CDR2 LQKENI, per germline. The receptor was isolated from a human donor in a cohort sampled during active COVID-19. The chain is built from TRBV18 and TRBJ1-2; possibly TRBD1 for D (6 bases). The sample consisted of peripheral blood. The CDR3 DNA follows: TGTGCCAGCTCACTTACGGGACAAGCTGGGGATGGCTACACCTTC. Its protein is CASSLTGQAGDGYTF.